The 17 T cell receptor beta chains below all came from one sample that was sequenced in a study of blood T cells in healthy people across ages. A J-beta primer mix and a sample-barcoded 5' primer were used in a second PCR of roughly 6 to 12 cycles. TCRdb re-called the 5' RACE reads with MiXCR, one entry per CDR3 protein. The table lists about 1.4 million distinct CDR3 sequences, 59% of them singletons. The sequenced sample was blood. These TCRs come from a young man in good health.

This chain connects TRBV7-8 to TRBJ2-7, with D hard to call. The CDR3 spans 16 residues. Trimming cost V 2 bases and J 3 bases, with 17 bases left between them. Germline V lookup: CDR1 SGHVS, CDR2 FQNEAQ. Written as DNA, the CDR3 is TGTGCCAGCAGCTTAACTACAGACCGACCGCTCTACGAGCAGTACTTC. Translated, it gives CASSLTTDRPLYEQYF.

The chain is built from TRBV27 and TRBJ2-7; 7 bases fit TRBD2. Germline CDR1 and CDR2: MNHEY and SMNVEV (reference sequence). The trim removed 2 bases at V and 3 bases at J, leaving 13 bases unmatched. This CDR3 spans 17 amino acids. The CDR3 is CASSLGPTGDYNYEQYF. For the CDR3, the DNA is TGTGCCAGCAGTTTAGGCCCGACGGGGGACTACAACTACGAGCAGTACTTC.

This CDR3 is CASTPAAGLSSYEQYF. As DNA, the CDR3 is TGTGCCAGCACCCCCGCGGCGGGGCTTAGCTCCTACGAGCAGTACTTC. The chain recombines TRBV27 with TRBJ2-7, with D perhaps matching TRBD2 (6 bases). CDR1 is MNHEY and CDR2 is SMNVEV in the germline V gene (reference sequence). The ends were cut back, 7 bases at V and 0 bases at J, with 19 bases in the middle. CDR3 size: 16 residues.

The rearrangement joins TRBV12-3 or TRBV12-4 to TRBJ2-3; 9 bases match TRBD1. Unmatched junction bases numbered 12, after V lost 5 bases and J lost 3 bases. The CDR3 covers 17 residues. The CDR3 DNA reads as TGTGCCAGCAGTCGCGCCACAGGGGGCGTAGGGACAGATACGCAGTATTTT. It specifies CASSRATGGVGTDTQYF.

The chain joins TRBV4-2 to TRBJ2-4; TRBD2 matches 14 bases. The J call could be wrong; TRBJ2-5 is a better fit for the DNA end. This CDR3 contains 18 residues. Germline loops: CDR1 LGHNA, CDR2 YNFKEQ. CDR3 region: CASSLSGTSGRGGETQYF. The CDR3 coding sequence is TGTGCCAGCAGCCTATCCGGGACTAGCGGGAGAGGAGGGGAGACCCAGTACTTC.

The CDR3 nucleotides are TGTGCCAGTAGTTCCGGACAGGGAGCTCAGCCCCAGCATTTT. This encodes CASSSGQGAQPQHF. The chain employs TRBV19 and TRBJ1-5; 8 bases align to TRBD1. The CDR3 contains 14 residues. Germline values: CDR1 LNHDA, CDR2 SQIVND (reference sequence). The ends lost 5 bases at V and 6 bases at J; junction bases unmatched: 6.

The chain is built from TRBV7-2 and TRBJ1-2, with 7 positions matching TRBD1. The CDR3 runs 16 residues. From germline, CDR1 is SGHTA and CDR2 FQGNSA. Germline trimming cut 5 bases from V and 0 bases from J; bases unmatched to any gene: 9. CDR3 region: CTSSQTPGQTNYGYTF. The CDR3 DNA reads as TGTACCAGCAGCCAAACTCCGGGACAGACTAACTATGGCTACACCTTC.

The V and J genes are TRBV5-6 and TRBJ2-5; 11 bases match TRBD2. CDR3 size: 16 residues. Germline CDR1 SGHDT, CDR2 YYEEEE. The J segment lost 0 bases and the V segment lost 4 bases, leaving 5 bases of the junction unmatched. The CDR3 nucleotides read TGTGCCAGCAGCGCGAGACTAGCGGGGTACCAAGAGACCCAGTACTTC. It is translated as CASSARLAGYQETQYF. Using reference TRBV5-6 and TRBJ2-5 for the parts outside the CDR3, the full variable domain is DAGVTQSPTHLIKTRGQQVTLRCSPKSGHDTVSWYQQALGQGPQFIFQYYEEEERQRGNFPDRFSGHQFPNYSSELNVNALLLGDSALYLCASSARLAGYQETQYFGPGTRLLVL.

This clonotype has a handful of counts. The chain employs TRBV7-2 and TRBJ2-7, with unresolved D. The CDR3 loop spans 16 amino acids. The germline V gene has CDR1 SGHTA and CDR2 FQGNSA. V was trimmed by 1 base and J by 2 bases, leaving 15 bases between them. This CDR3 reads CASSLVPGRRPYEQYF. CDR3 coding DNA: TGTGCCAGCAGCTTAGTCCCCGGACGGCGACCCTACGAGCAGTACTTC.

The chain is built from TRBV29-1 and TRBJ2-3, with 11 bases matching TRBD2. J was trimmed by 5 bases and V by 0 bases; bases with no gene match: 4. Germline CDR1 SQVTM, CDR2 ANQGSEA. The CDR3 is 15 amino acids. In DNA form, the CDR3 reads TGCAGCGTTGAAGAGGTAGCGGGAGGGGTAGATACGCAGTATTTT. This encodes CSVEEVAGGVDTQYF.

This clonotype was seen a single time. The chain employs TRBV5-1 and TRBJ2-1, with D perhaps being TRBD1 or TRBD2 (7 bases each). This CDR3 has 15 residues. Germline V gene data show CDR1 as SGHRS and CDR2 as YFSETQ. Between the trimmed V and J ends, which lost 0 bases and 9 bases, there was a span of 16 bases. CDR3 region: CASSLAQGGVGEQFF. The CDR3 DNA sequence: TGCGCCAGCAGCTTGGCTCAGGGGGGGGTTGGTGAGCAGTTCTTC. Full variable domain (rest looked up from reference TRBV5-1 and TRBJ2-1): KAGVTQTPRYLIKTRGQQVTLSCSPISGHRSVSWYQQTPGQGLQFLFEYFSETQRNKGNFPGRFSGRQFSNSRSEMNVSTLELGDSALYLCASSLAQGGVGEQFFGPGTRLTVL.

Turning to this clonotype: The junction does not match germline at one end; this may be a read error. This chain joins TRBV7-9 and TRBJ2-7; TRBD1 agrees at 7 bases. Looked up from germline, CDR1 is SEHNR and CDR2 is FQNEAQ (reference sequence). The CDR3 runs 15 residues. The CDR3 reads CVSSFPGQKTYEQYF. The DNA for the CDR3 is TGTGTCAGCAGCTTTCCGGGACAGAAAACCTACGAGCAGTACTTC.

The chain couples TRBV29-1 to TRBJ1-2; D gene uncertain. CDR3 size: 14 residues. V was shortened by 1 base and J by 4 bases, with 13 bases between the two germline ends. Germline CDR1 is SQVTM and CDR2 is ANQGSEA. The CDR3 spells CSVEGAADLYGYTF. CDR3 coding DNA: TGCAGCGTTGAAGGTGCGGCAGACCTCTATGGCTACACCTTC. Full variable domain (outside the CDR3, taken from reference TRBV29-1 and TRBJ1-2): SAVISQKPSRDICQRGTSLTIQCQVDSQVTMMFWYRQQPGQSLTLIATANQGSEATYESGFVIDKFPISRPNLTFSTLTVSNMSPEDSSIYLCSVEGAADLYGYTFGSGTRLTVV.

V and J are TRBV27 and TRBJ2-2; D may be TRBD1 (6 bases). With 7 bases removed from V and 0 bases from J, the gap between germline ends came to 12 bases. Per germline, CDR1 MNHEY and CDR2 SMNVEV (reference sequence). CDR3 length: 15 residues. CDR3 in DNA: TGTGCCAGCAACCCCGGGACAACGAACACCGGGGAGCTGTTTTTT. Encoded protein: CASNPGTTNTGELFF.

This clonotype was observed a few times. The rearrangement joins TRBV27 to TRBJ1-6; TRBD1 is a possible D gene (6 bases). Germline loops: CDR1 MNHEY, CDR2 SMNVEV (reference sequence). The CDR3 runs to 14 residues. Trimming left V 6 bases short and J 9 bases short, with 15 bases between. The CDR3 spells CASSPDRRGSPLHF. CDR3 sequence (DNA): TGTGCCAGCAGCCCCGACAGGCGGGGTTCACCCCTCCACTTT.

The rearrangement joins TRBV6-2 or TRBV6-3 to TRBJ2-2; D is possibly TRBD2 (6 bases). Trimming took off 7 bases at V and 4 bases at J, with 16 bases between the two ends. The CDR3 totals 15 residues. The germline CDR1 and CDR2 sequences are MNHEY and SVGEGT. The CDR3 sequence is CASNPGTSSTGELFF. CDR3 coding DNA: TGTGCCAGCAATCCCGGGACTTCTTCCACCGGGGAGCTGTTTTTT.

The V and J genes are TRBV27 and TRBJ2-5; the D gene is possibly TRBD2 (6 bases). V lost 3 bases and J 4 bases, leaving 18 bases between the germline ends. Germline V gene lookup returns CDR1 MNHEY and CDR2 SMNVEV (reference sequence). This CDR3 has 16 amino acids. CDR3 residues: CASSLTAGGLGETQYF. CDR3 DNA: TGTGCCAGCAGTTTGACGGCCGGGGGATTGGGAGAGACCCAGTACTTC.